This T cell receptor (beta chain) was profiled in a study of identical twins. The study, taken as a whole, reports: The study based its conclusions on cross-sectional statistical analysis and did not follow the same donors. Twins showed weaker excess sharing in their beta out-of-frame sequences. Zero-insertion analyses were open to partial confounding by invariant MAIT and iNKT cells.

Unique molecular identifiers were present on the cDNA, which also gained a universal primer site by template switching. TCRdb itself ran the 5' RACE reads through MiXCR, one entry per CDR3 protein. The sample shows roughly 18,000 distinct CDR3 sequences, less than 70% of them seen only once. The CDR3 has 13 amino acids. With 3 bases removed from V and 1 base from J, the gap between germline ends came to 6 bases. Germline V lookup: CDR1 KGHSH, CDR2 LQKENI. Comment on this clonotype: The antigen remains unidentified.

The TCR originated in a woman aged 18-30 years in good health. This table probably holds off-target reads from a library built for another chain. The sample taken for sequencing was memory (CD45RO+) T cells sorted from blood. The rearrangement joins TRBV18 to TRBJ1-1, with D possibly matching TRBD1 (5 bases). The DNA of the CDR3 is TGTGCCAGCTCACCTGGGGCGAACACTGAAGCTTTCTTT. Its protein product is CASSPGANTEAFF.